The rows below give T cell receptor beta chains drawn from one sample of a study of blood T cell repertoires in COVID-19. The method was immunoSEQ multiplex PCR; TCRdb's version includes in-frame clones alone and lacks a portion of them. The sample carries around 150,000 clones, over 80% recorded once. Sequenced: PBMCs or T cells enriched from blood (not recorded which). Receptors originate from an older woman who had recovered from COVID-19. CDR3s include the opening cysteine and the closing phenylalanine or tryptophan. D genes are given only for firm matches. A clone size is listed for some rows: how often the clone was seen (once, few, many), or a class if it is expanded.

abundance,v_gene,d_gene,j_gene,CDR3nt,CDR3aa
-,TRBV12-3/TRBV12-4,TRBD1,TRBJ1-1,TGTGCCAGCAGAGGAGACAGGGTCACTGAAGCTTTCTTT,CASRGDRVTEAFF
-,TRBV11-1,TRBD2,TRBJ2-1,TGTGCCAGCAGCCCGCAACTAGCGGGAGGGTACAATGAGCAGTTCTTC,CASSPQLAGGYNEQFF
-,TRBV7-3,-,TRBJ2-1,TGTGCCAGCAGCTCCAACAGGGACTCCTACAATGAGCAGTTCTTC,CASSSNRDSYNEQFF
few,TRBV24-1,TRBD2,TRBJ2-1,TGTGCCACCAGTGAGTCCGGGGGGGAGCAGTTCTTC,CATSESGGEQFF
-,TRBV6-5,TRBD1,TRBJ2-7,TGTGCCAGCACCAGACAGGGGCGGAACGAGCAGTACTTC,CASTRQGRNEQYF
-,TRBV7-9,-,TRBJ1-2,TGTGCCAGCAGCTCGGGTTGGGGGGGCGGCAGGACGCCCTATGGCTACACCTTC,CASSSGWGGGRTPYGYTF
-,TRBV28,-,TRBJ1-2,TGTGCCAGCAGTTTAACGGTACTTAGCTATGGCTACACCTTC,CASSLTVLSYGYTF
-,TRBV6-5,-,TRBJ1-2,TGTGCCAGCAGTTACAAGGGGAATGGCTACACCTTC,CASSYKGNGYTF
-,TRBV6-5,-,TRBJ2-2,TGTGCCAGCCGAGCCTTCGCGAACACCGGGGAGCTGTTTTTT,CASRAFANTGELFF
-,TRBV7-9,-,TRBJ1-3,TGTGCCAGCAGCTTAGATGCCCAGGGAAACACCATATATTTT,CASSLDAQGNTIYF
-,TRBV7-3,TRBD1,TRBJ2-2,TGTGCCAGCAGCTTCGGACAGGGCGGGGAGCTGTTTTTT,CASSFGQGGELFF
few,TRBV6-5,TRBD2,TRBJ2-7,TGTGCCAGCAGACAAGATCTAGCGGGAGCAAAGCAGTACTTC,CASRQDLAGAKQYF
-,TRBV5-1,-,TRBJ2-7,TGCGCCAGCAGCCCCGACCCACAGGGCTCGTCGGGAGAGCAGTACTTC,CASSPDPQGSSGEQYF
-,TRBV6-1,TRBD1,TRBJ1-6,TGTGCCAGCAGTGAGGGGCGAGACAGGGGCTATAATTCACCCCTCCACTTT,CASSEGRDRGYNSPLHF